Detailed here is one T cell receptor (beta chain). Its cognate antigen is unknown. Version v3.0 of the immunoSEQ assay was performed at survey level. This table comes from immunoSEQ multiplex PCR, and its TCRdb copy is limited to in-frame clones, with some not included. The sample holds tens of thousands of clones, about 80% seen once. Unmatched junction bases numbered 5, after V lost 3 bases and J lost 1 base. CDR1 SGHRS and CDR2 YFSETQ come from the germline V gene. The CDR3 spans 16 residues. The sample is drawn from a study of long-term antiretroviral therapy in people with HIV. Points from the study as a whole: Comparison with controls showed narrower CDR3 length ranges in HIV repertoires. Diversity remained lower than transplant donor controls, even though it increased after ART. At every time point, clones expanded before ART dominated the repertoire.

The clonotype originates from a middle-aged man with HIV. The J gene is TRBJ2-1, the V gene TRBV5-1; TRBD2 aligns across 9 bases. Sequences were derived from unsorted PBMCs, sampled 0.5 years before starting antiretroviral therapy. CDR3 sequence: CASSYSGGASYNEQFF. The DNA for the CDR3 is TGCGCCAGCAGCTATAGCGGGGGAGCTTCCTACAATGAGCAGTTCTTC.